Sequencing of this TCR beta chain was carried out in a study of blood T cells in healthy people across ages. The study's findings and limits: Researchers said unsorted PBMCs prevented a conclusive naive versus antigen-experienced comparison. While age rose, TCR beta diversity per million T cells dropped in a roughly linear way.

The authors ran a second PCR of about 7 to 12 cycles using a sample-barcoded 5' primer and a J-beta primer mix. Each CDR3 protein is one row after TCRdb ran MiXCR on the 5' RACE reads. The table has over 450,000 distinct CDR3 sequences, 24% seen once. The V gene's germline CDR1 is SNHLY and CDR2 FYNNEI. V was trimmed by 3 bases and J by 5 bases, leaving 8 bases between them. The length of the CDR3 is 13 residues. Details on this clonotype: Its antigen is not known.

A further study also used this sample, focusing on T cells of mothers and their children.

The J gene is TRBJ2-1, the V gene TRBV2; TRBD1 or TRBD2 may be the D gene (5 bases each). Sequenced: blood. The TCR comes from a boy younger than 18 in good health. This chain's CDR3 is CASSDGTNNEQFF. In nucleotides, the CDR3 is TGTGCCAGCAGTGACGGGACCAACAATGAGCAGTTCTTC.